These 16 T cell receptor beta chains originate from one sample sequenced in a study of identical twins. TCRdb called the 5' RACE reads again in MiXCR, with one record for every CDR3 protein. The sample has some 730,000 distinct CDR3 sequences; around a sixth are singletons. These data are also associated with another study on T cells expressing NK-cell markers.

The sequenced sample was PBMCs. The receptors were gathered from a woman between 18 and 30 years old in good health.

This clonotype came up a few times. The chain links TRBV6-5 to TRBJ2-6; D unresolved. This CDR3 comprises 15 residues. The V and J ends lost 4 bases and 0 bases respectively, with 7 bases between them. The V gene's germline CDR1 is MNHEY and CDR2 SVGAGI. The CDR3 nucleotides read TGTGCCAGCAGTTTTCCTACCTCTGGGGCCAACGTCCTGACTTTC. Its translation: CASSFPTSGANVLTF.

This rearrangement joins TRBV12-3 or TRBV12-4 to TRBJ1-2; maybe TRBD1 (6 bases). This CDR3 spans 15 amino acids. Trimming took off 6 bases at V and 0 bases at J, with 14 bases between the two ends. Here the CDR3 reads CASSKGTTTNYGYTF. CDR3 bases: TGTGCCAGCAGCAAAGGGACAACGACTAACTATGGCTACACCTTC.

This chain uses TRBV29-1 with TRBJ2-6; D is possibly TRBD1 or TRBD2 (5 bases each). This CDR3 spans 15 amino acids. Germline V gene sequence: CDR1 SQVTM, CDR2 ANQGSEA. V lost 3 bases and J 0 bases, leaving 9 bases between the germline ends. The CDR3 nucleotides are TGCAGCGTTGAGGACACTAGCTCTGGGGCCAACGTCCTGACTTTC. Encoded protein: CSVEDTSSGANVLTF.

The rearrangement uses TRBV12-3 or TRBV12-4 and TRBJ2-1; either TRBD1 or TRBD2 may supply D (6 bases each). Trimming left V 6 bases short and J 1 base short, with 10 bases between. The CDR3 loop spans 14 amino acids. The CDR3: CASRRDNSYNEQFF. Written as DNA, the CDR3 is TGTGCCAGCAGGCGGGACAATTCCTACAATGAGCAGTTCTTC.

This clonotype has a handful of counts. V usage is TRBV7-2 and J usage is TRBJ2-1; D is unresolved. The CDR3 loop spans 13 amino acids. The V gene's germline CDR1 is SGHTA and CDR2 FQGNSA. Trimming left V 4 bases short and J 9 bases short, with 13 bases between. DNA for the CDR3: TGTGCCAGCAGCTATCCGCCACCGGCTGAGCAGTTCTTC. It codes for CASSYPPPAEQFF.

This clonotype was recorded a few times. The chain joins TRBV12-3 or TRBV12-4 to TRBJ1-4; D unresolved. V was trimmed by 7 bases and J by 3 bases, leaving 9 bases between them. The CDR3 is made up of 13 amino acids. In nucleotides, the CDR3 is TGTGCCAGCATTCGGACTCCTAATGAAAAACTGTTTTTT. As protein: CASIRTPNEKLFF.

There are a few counts of this clonotype. The chain carries TRBV20-1 and TRBJ2-7, with 10 nucleotides matching TRBD2. CDR3 size: 14 residues. Trimming took 6 bases from V and 5 from J; bases not matched to a gene: 10. Germline CDR1 and CDR2: DFQATT and SNEGSKA (reference sequence). CDR3 protein: CSALQASGSNEQYF. For the CDR3, the DNA is TGCAGTGCCCTCCAAGCTAGCGGGAGCAACGAGCAGTACTTC.

This clonotype was recorded at least ten times. This chain links TRBV10-3 with TRBJ1-1; the match to TRBD1 covers 9 bases. Germline CDR1 is ENHRY and CDR2 is SYGVKD. The CDR3 extends over 14 amino acids. V shed 9 bases and J 5 bases; nucleotides not matched to a gene: 10. The CDR3 sequence: CAITPGQGSTEAFF. The CDR3 nucleotides read TGTGCCATTACACCGGGACAGGGTAGTACTGAAGCTTTCTTT.

This clonotype was found a few times. This chain uses TRBV12-3 or TRBV12-4 with TRBJ2-1; 10 bases map to TRBD1. This CDR3 contains 15 residues. J was trimmed by 9 bases and V by 8 bases; bases with no gene match: 13. The DNA of the CDR3 is TGTGCCAGCGCAGTTCTGGGACAGGGGATCGGTGAGCAGTTCTTC. Translated: CASAVLGQGIGEQFF.

This clonotype turned up a few times. J is TRBJ2-7 and V is TRBV12-3 or TRBV12-4, with a weak D call TRBD2 (6 bases). The CDR3 has 13 amino acids. V shed 6 bases and J shed 6 bases, with 15 bases lying between them. The CDR3 DNA follows: TGTGCCAGCAGGTTACTCCCGGGGGTCGAGCAGTACTTC. Its protein is CASRLLPGVEQYF.

This clonotype has just a few counts. The rearrangement joins TRBV12-3 or TRBV12-4 to TRBJ2-3, with D tentatively TRBD1 (5 bases). The CDR3 consists of 15 residues. V dropped 3 bases and J dropped 3 bases, with 13 bases sitting between them. This CDR3 is CASSLGLTDTDTQYF. The CDR3 region has the DNA TGTGCCAGCAGTTTGGGGCTCACGGATACAGATACGCAGTATTTT.

The chain combines TRBV5-1 with TRBJ1-1; D possibly corresponds to TRBD1 (5 bases). V lost 2 bases and J lost 5, with 13 bases in between. This CDR3 is built from 14 residues. The germline V gene encodes CDR1 SGHRS and CDR2 YFSETQ. The DNA of the CDR3 is TGCGCCAGCAGCTTCACGGGGCCTGGGACTGAAGCTTTCTTT. The encoded protein is CASSFTGPGTEAFF.

This chain links TRBV12-3 or TRBV12-4 with TRBJ1-1; D is uncertain. There are 13 residues in the CDR3. V was clipped by 3 bases and J by 5 bases, with 10 bases between them. In nucleotides, the CDR3 is TGTGCCAGCAGTTTCGGGGTAAGGACTGAAGCTTTCTTT. Encoded protein: CASSFGVRTEAFF.

The CDR3 DNA sequence: TGTGCCAGCAGTTTTGGGGGCTTCGGCACTGAAGCTTTCTTT. It codes for CASSFGGFGTEAFF. The chain joins TRBV12-3 or TRBV12-4 to TRBJ1-1; maybe TRBD1 (6 bases). V was shortened by 3 bases and J by 4 bases, with 12 bases between the two germline ends. The CDR3 has 14 amino acids.

The table lists this clonotype with a few counts. The rearrangement links TRBV20-1 to TRBJ1-2; D is ambiguous. Trimming left V 5 bases short and J 4 bases short, with 11 bases between. Germline V gene lookup returns CDR1 DFQATT and CDR2 SNEGSKA (reference sequence). This CDR3 is 12 amino acids long. The CDR3: CSAPIQPYGYTF. The CDR3 nucleotides read TGCAGTGCTCCCATACAGCCCTATGGCTACACCTTC.

This clonotype was picked up a small number of times. The chain carries TRBV5-5 and TRBJ2-7; D may be TRBD1 (6 bases). The CDR3 is 15 amino acids. Germline CDR1 is SGHKS and CDR2 is YYEKEE (reference sequence). The V gene lost 0 bases and the J gene lost 3 bases, with 13 bases spanning the gap. In DNA form, the CDR3 reads TGTGCCAGCAGCTTGGAGCCAGGGGAATTCTACGAGCAGTACTTC. The encoded protein is CASSLEPGEFYEQYF.